The clone carrying this T cell receptor (beta chain) was counted between two and nine times. This sample was included in a study of beta chain features in type 1 diabetes. Germline values: CDR1 SGHAT, CDR2 FQNNGV. V was trimmed by 2 bases and J by 1 base, leaving 21 bases between them. The CDR3 is 19 residues long. Of the isolated RNA, all was reverse transcribed, and so the sequenced material was expressed TCRB transcripts. Generated by immunoSEQ multiplex PCR, the TCRdb table keeps only in-frame clones and is missing some. The sample has over 40,000 clones, about half seen once. The chain uses TRBV11-2 and TRBJ2-1; D is possibly TRBD2 (5 bases). What was sequenced was Tregs from blood. The clonotype comes from a woman aged 18-29 years in good health. Written as DNA, the CDR3 is TGTGCCAGCAGCTTACGCGTACGAGGGCAGATTGGATCCTACAATGAGCAGTTCTTC. Residues: CASSLRVRGQIGSYNEQFF. Combining the CDR3 with reference TRBV11-2 and TRBJ2-1 gives the whole variable domain EAGVAQSPRYKIIEKRQSVAFWCNPISGHATLYWYQQILGQGPKLLIQFQNNGVVDDSQLPKDRFSAERLKGVDSTLKIQPAKLEDSAVYLCASSLRVRGQIGSYNEQFFGPGTRLTVL.